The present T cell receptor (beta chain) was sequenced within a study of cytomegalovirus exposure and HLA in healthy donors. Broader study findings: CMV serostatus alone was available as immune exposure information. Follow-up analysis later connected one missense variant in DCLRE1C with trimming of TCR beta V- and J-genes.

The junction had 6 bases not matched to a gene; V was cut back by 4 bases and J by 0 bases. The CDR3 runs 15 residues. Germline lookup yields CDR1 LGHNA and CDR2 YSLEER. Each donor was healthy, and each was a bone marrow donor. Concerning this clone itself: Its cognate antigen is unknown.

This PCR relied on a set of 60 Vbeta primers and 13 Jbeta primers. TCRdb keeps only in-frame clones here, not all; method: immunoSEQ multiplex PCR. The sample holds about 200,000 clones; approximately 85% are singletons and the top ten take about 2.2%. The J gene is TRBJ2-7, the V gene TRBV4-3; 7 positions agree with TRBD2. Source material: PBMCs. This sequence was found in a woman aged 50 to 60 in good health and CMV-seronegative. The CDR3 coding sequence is TGCGCCAGCAGCCCTCTAGCGGATAGCTCCTACGAGCAGTACTTC. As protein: CASSPLADSSYEQYF.